The 9 T cell receptor beta chains given below trace back to one sample, sequenced in a study of CD8 T cells in ankylosing spondylitis. General study findings and limits: Eight or nine highly homologous variants formed a TCR beta motif that appeared characteristic of ankylosing spondylitis blood.

No cognate antigen is known for these TCRs. TCRdb re-analysed the 5' RACE reads in MiXCR, keeping a single row per CDR3 protein. This sample has some 840,000 distinct CDR3 sequences, with roughly 10% found just once. Sample: blood, either unsorted or a sorted T cell fraction (not recorded which). Receptors originate from a male donor with ankylosing spondylitis.

There are a few counts of this clonotype. The rearrangement uses TRBV20-1 and TRBJ2-1, with 12 bases fitting TRBD2. The CDR3 extends over 13 amino acids. The germline gives CDR1 DFQATT, CDR2 SNEGSKA (reference sequence). V was clipped by 6 bases and J by 7 bases; unmatched bases: 4. The CDR3 protein is CSALGLAGNEQFF. The CDR3 coding sequence is TGCAGTGCCCTTGGACTAGCGGGGAATGAGCAGTTCTTC.

In its sample, this clonotype was seen once. A clone one base away is much larger, so this may be a read error. The V call is TRBV29-1, the J call TRBJ2-5; the match to TRBD1 covers 9 bases. The CDR3 consists of 13 residues. Germline V gene sequence: CDR1 SQVTM, CDR2 ANQGSEA. J gave up 5 bases and V 7 bases, and 8 bases lay outside the gene matches. The CDR3, as DNA: TGCAGCGGGGAGACAGGGGGTATGGAGACCCAGTACTTC. This sequence encodes CSGETGGMETQYF.

The rearrangement uses TRBV20-1 and TRBJ1-1; 7 bases map to TRBD1. Unmatched junction bases numbered 7, after V lost 2 bases and J lost 10 bases. The CDR3 contains 12 residues. Germline lookup yields CDR1 DFQATT and CDR2 SNEGSKA (reference sequence). The CDR3 is CSARYAGGLAFF. The CDR3 DNA reads TGCAGTGCTAGATATGCAGGGGGTTTAGCTTTCTTT.

The gene calls are TRBV3-1 and TRBJ1-5; 8 bases are a match to TRBD1. After removal of 0 bases from V and 6 bases from J, the junction contained 4 bases not matched to a gene. Per germline, CDR1 LGHDT and CDR2 YNNKEL (reference sequence). The CDR3 loop spans 15 amino acids. CDR3 region: CASSQDSTGAQPQHF. The DNA for the CDR3 is TGTGCCAGCAGCCAAGATTCGACAGGGGCTCAGCCCCAGCATTTT.

The chain uses TRBV7-2 and TRBJ2-1; 11 bases align to TRBD1. The CDR3 has 15 amino acids. Germline V gives CDR1 SGHTA, CDR2 FQGNSA. Trimming cost V 0 bases and J 8 bases; bases outside gene matches: 3. CDR3 in amino acids: CASSLAGTGGHEQFF. The DNA for the CDR3 is TGTGCCAGCAGCTTAGCCGGGACAGGGGGTCATGAGCAGTTCTTC.

For this clonotype: It is unclear where the CDR3 begins or ends on the DNA, so no DNA is shown, and the CDR3 is as TCRdb lists it. The chain has TRBV20-1 and TRBJ2-1; whether TRBD2, the table's D call, matches the DNA was not checked. The CDR3 is 17 amino acids long, termini counted. Germline V lookup: CDR1 DFQATT, CDR2 SNEGSKA (reference sequence). The CDR3 region is CSSSGLAGHKLENEQFF.

The V and J genes are TRBV9 and TRBJ2-2; D is tentatively TRBD1 or TRBD2 (5 bases each). Germline V gene lookup returns CDR1 SGDLS and CDR2 YYNGEE. The V and J ends lost 0 bases and 1 base respectively, with 13 bases between them. The CDR3 contains 17 residues. The CDR3 reads CASSVASRRGNTGELFF. DNA of the CDR3: TGTGCCAGCAGCGTAGCTAGCAGAAGGGGGAACACCGGGGAGCTGTTTTTT.

The chain uses TRBV11-2 and TRBJ1-6; 8 bases fit TRBD1. The CDR3 consists of 18 residues. V lost 7 bases to trimming and J lost 0 bases; unmatched junction nucleotides: 11. Per germline, CDR1 SGHAT and CDR2 FQNNGV. The CDR3 region has the DNA TGTGCCAGCATCCGGACAGGGACTTCTAGCTCCTATAATTCACCCCTCCACTTT. It encodes CASIRTGTSSSYNSPLHF.

V usage is TRBV7-2 and J usage is TRBJ2-5; 11 nucleotides align to TRBD2. This CDR3 has 16 residues. Germline V lookup: CDR1 SGHTA, CDR2 FQGNSA. Trimming took 1 base from V and 5 from J; bases not matched to a gene: 6. In DNA, the CDR3 is TGTGCCAGCAGCTTAGGAACTAGCGGGAGTGTGGAGACCCAGTACTTC. Protein product: CASSLGTSGSVETQYF.